The rows below give T cell receptor beta chains drawn from one sample of a study. TCRdb used MiXCR to reprocess the 5' RACE reads, holding one entry per CDR3 protein. This sample has approximately 12,000 distinct CDR3 sequences, with about 50% found just once. Sequenced sample: tumor-infiltrating naive CD4+ T cells sorted from the breast tumor. These receptor sequences come from a female donor with breast cancer. Each CDR3 is given with its conserved first and last residue. A D gene is named only where the DNA matches it firmly. Where a row states a size, it is once, few, many or the class of an expanded clone; other rows omit it.

D,size,V,J,CDR3,DNA
NA,NA,TRBV7-9,TRBJ1-2,CASSLALGYGYTF,TGTGCCAGCAGCTTAGCGCTAGGATATGGCTACACCTTC
NA,NA,TRBV9,TRBJ1-2,CASSTRWGGGGYTF,TGTGCCAGCAGCACACGATGGGGAGGTGGCGGCTACACCTTC
TRBD1,NA,TRBV18,TRBJ1-1,CASSPGTGVFTEAFF,TGTGCCAGCTCACCAGGGACAGGGGTATTCACTGAAGCTTTCTTT
NA,NA,TRBV7-2,TRBJ2-3,CASSSTDTQYF,TGTGCCAGCAGCTCCACAGATACGCAGTATTTT
NA,few,TRBV12-3/TRBV12-4,TRBJ1-2,CASSRRGILVYTF,TGTGCCAGCAGTCGCAGGGGCATCCTCGTCTACACCTTC
NA,once,TRBV6-2/TRBV6-3,TRBJ1-5,CASGDLWDTQHF,TGTGCCAGCGGCGACCTGTGGGATACGCAGCATTTT
NA,few,TRBV4-2,TRBJ1-1,CASSQGTVNTEAFF,TGTGCCAGCAGCCAAGGGACAGTGAACACTGAAGCTTTCTTT
NA,few,TRBV12-3/TRBV12-4,TRBJ1-2,CASHKELLYGGYTF,TGTGCCAGCCATAAAGAGTTGCTATATGGGGGCTACACCTTC
NA,few,TRBV7-2,TRBJ2-2,CASSLHPGAPNTGELFF,TGTGCCAGCAGCCTTCACCCCGGAGCGCCGAACACCGGGGAGCTGTTTTTT
NA,NA,TRBV6-2/TRBV6-3,TRBJ2-7,CASSTNYEQYF,TGTGCCAGCAGCACCAACTACGAGCAGTACTTC
NA,few,TRBV5-1,TRBJ2-1,CASSFTTGQNEQFF,TGCGCCAGCAGCTTTACCACTGGACAGAATGAGCAGTTCTTC
NA,NA,TRBV6-5,TRBJ2-3,CASSVLQGTSTNTQYF,TGTGCCAGCAGCGTTTTACAGGGTACTAGCACAAATACGCAGTATTTT
NA,NA,TRBV20-1,TRBJ1-5,CSARDLWGGNHPQHF,TGCAGTGCTAGAGATTTATGGGGGGGCAATCACCCCCAGCATTTT
NA,NA,TRBV7-3,TRBJ1-2,CASSLMGGHGYTF,TGTGCCAGCAGCTTAATGGGGGGGCATGGCTACACCTTC
NA,NA,TRBV20-1,TRBJ2-3,CSARGVGRGSDTQYF,TGCAGTGCTCGTGGTGTGGGCAGGGGTAGTGATACGCAGTATTTT
NA,NA,TRBV5-1,TRBJ2-3,CASRTGTTDTQYF,TGCGCCAGCAGAACCGGGACAACAGATACGCAGTATTTT
NA,NA,TRBV20-1,TRBJ1-5,CSARDRANQPQHF,TGCAGTGCTAGAGATAGGGCCAATCAGCCCCAGCATTTT
NA,NA,TRBV20-1,TRBJ1-6,CSARVLGGYDSPLHF,TGCAGTGCTAGAGTCCTAGGGGGTTATGATTCACCCCTCCACTTT
NA,few,TRBV7-2,TRBJ2-1,CASTTARGSINEQFF,TGTGCCAGCACGACAGCCCGGGGTAGCATCAATGAGCAGTTCTTC
NA,NA,TRBV5-1,TRBJ1-2,CASRVGDDYGYTF,TGCGCCAGCAGGGTCGGGGACGACTATGGCTACACCTTC
NA,NA,TRBV5-1,TRBJ2-3,CASSLETSTDTQYF,TGCGCCAGCAGCTTGGAGACGTCGACAGATACGCAATATTTT
NA,few,TRBV20-1,TRBJ1-6,CSARYREGHNSPLHF,TGCAGTGCTAGATACAGGGAAGGGCATAATTCACCCCTCCACTTT
NA,NA,TRBV7-2,TRBJ1-1,CASSPAGRFPNTEAFF,TGTGCCAGCAGCCCAGCCGGCAGGTTTCCTAACACTGAAGCTTTCTTT
NA,NA,TRBV12-3/TRBV12-4,TRBJ1-1,CASSLTAGTEAFF,TGTGCCAGCAGTTTGACAGCTGGCACTGAAGCTTTCTTT
TRBD2,few,TRBV28,TRBJ2-3,CASSSLVRRLAGATSTDTQYF,TGTGCCAGCAGTTCCCTAGTCCGGCGACTAGCGGGGGCAACTAGCACAGATACGCAGTATTTT
NA,NA,TRBV28,TRBJ2-3,CASSKGGAGIDTQYF,TGTGCCAGCAGCAAAGGGGGAGCGGGAATAGATACGCAGTATTTT
TRBD2,NA,TRBV7-2,TRBJ2-7,CASSRTGTSLEQYF,TGTGCCAGCAGCCGAACAGGGACTAGTCTCGAGCAGTACTTC
TRBD2,NA,TRBV7-6,TRBJ2-2,CASSLSSGSGASTGELFF,TGTGCCAGCAGCCTTTCTAGCGGGAGTGGCGCGAGCACCGGGGAGCTGTTTTTT
NA,NA,TRBV7-2,TRBJ2-5,CASSSLSTQYF,TGTGCCAGCAGCTCTTTGAGTACCCAGTACTTC
TRBD2,NA,TRBV12-3/TRBV12-4,TRBJ2-5,CASSGTSWETQYF,TGTGCCAGCAGTGGGACTAGCTGGGAGACCCAGTACTTC
NA,NA,TRBV4-1,TRBJ2-2,CASSQEGVDTGELFF,TGTGCCAGCAGCCAAGAAGGGGTAGACACCGGGGAGCTGTTTTTT
TRBD2,once,TRBV5-1,TRBJ2-5,CASRSGTGKETQYF,TGCGCCAGCAGGAGCGGGACGGGGAAAGAGACCCAGTACTTC
NA,few,TRBV4-1,TRBJ2-3,CASSTPGGRASKASTDTQYF,TGCGCCAGCAGCACCCCTGGAGGCAGGGCTTCGAAGGCCAGCACAGATACGCAGTATTTT
NA,few,TRBV9,TRBJ2-1,CASSVVHNEQFF,TGTGCCAGCAGCGTAGTTCACAATGAGCAGTTCTTC
NA,NA,TRBV20-1,TRBJ2-5,CSVSLAGLKETQYF,TGCAGTGTCAGTTTGGCGGGCCTAAAAGAGACCCAGTACTTT
TRBD1,NA,TRBV5-1,TRBJ2-7,CASSKGTGGYEQYF,TGCGCCAGCAGCAAGGGGACAGGGGGCTACGAGCAGTACTTC
NA,NA,TRBV20-1,TRBJ2-7,CSASGLGSYEQYF,TGCAGTGCTAGCGGCCTGGGCTCCTACGAGCAGTACTTC
NA,NA,TRBV4-2,TRBJ2-7,CASSQDAAGSYEQYF,TGTGCCAGCAGCCAAGATGCGGCTGGATCCTACGAGCAGTACTTC
TRBD2,few,TRBV20-1,TRBJ2-3,CSASPAGGADTQYF,TGCAGTGCTAGTCCAGCGGGAGGAGCAGATACGCAGTATTTT
NA,NA,TRBV29-1,TRBJ2-3,CSVDGLADSHTDTQYF,TGCAGCGTTGATGGCTTAGCGGACTCGCACACAGATACGCAGTATTTT
NA,NA,TRBV28,TRBJ1-5,CASSFQPQHF,TGTGCCAGCAGTTTCCAGCCCCAGCATTTT
NA,once,TRBV7-2,TRBJ2-6,CASSQTVTGANVLTF,TGTGCCAGCAGCCAGACAGTCACTGGGGCCAACGTCCTGACTTTC
NA,NA,TRBV5-1,TRBJ2-5,CASSLMAGETQYF,TGCGCCAGCAGCTTGATGGCGGGGGAGACCCAGTACTTC
TRBD2,NA,TRBV20-1,TRBJ2-1,CSARKTSDSYNEQFF,TGCAGTGCTAGAAAGACTAGCGACTCCTACAATGAGCAGTTCTTC
NA,few,TRBV6-2/TRBV6-3,TRBJ1-2,CASSYSTGTSYTF,TGTGCCAGCAGTTACTCGACCGGGACATCCTACACCTTC
NA,NA,TRBV20-1,TRBJ1-3,CSARDDSVPGNTIYF,TGCAGTGCTAGAGATGATTCGGTCCCTGGAAACACCATATATTTT
NA,NA,TRBV5-1,TRBJ2-6,CASRPMGAAGANVLTF,TGCGCCAGCAGACCAATGGGGGCTGCTGGGGCCAACGTCCTGACTTTC